This entry concerns a single TCR beta chain. Its antigen is currently unknown. TCRdb's table, derived via immunoSEQ multiplex PCR, lists solely in-frame clones and lacks some. The data hold 350,000 to 400,000 clones, with about 88% observed a single time. Specified treatment: roughly 18 received Ad26.COV2.S at low or high dose, single or two shots; 5 received placebo; per-sample allocation not given. Following the first vaccine or placebo injection, samples were taken on day 63. This entry belongs to a study of Ad26.COV2.S vaccination and SARS-CoV-2 variants. Study information: Donor was one of the participants in the Ad26.COV2.S arm of the COV1001 trial. Recipients of Ad26.COV2.S got it intramuscularly, once or twice 56 days apart.

Broader study findings: In vaccinated individuals, spike-specific CD8+ and CD4+ T cell responses reportedly displayed substantial breadth. The study found higher spike-specific TCR breadth in vaccine than placebo recipients.

Sequencing used peripheral blood, obtained in a trial of Ad26.COV2.S vaccine versus placebo. The TCR was taken from a person between 18 and 65 years old who received the Ad26.COV2.S COVID-19 vaccine or a placebo.

CDR3 protein: CASGLVVGGEAFF. CDR3 nucleotide sequence: TGTGCTAGTGGTTTGGTAGTGGGCGGTGAAGCTTTCTTT. V gene TRBV12-5 combines with J gene TRBJ1-1; D is uncertain. The CDR3 is made up of 13 amino acids. V was shortened by 0 bases and J by 7 bases, with 9 bases between the two germline ends. Germline CDR1 and CDR2: LGHNT and FRNRAP.